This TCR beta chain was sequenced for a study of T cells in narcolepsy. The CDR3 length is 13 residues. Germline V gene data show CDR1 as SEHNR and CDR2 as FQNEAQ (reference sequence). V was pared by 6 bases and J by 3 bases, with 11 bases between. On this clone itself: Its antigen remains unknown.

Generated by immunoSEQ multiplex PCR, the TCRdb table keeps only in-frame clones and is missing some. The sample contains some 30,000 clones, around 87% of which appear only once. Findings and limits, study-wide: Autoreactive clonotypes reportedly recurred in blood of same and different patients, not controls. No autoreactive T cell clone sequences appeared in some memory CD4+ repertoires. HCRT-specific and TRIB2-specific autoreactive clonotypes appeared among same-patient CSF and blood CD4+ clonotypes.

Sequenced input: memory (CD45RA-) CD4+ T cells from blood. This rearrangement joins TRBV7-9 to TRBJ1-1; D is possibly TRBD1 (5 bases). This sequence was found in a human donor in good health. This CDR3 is CASRPQGYTEAFF. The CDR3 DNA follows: TGTGCCAGCAGACCCCAGGGATACACTGAAGCTTTCTTT.